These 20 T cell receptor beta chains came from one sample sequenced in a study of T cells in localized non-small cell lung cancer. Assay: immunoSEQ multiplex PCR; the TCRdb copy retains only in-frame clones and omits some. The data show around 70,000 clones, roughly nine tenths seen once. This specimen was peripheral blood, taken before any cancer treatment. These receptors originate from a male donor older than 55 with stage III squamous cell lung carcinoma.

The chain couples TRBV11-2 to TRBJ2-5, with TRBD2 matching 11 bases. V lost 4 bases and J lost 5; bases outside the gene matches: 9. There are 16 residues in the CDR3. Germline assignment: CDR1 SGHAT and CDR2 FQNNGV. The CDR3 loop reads CASSWAASGGRETQYF. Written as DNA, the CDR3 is TGTGCCAGCAGCTGGGCGGCTAGCGGGGGGCGGGAGACCCAGTACTTC.

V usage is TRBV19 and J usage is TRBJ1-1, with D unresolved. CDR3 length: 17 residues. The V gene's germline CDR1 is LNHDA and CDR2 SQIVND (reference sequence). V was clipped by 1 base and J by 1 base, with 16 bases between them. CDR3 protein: CASSIGARAKKNTEAFF. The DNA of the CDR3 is TGTGCCAGTAGTATAGGGGCAAGGGCCAAAAAGAACACTGAAGCTTTCTTT.

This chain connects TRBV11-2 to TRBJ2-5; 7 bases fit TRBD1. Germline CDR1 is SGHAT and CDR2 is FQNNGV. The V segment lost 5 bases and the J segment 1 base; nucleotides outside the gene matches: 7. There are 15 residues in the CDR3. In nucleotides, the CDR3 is TGTGCCAGCAGCCTGGGGACAGATTTCCAAGAGACCCAGTACTTC. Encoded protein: CASSLGTDFQETQYF.

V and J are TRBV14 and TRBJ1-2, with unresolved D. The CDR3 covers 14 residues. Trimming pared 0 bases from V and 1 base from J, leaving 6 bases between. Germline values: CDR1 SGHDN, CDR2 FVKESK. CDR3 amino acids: CASSQEYYNYGYTF. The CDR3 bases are TGTGCCAGCAGCCAAGAATACTATAACTATGGCTACACCTTC.

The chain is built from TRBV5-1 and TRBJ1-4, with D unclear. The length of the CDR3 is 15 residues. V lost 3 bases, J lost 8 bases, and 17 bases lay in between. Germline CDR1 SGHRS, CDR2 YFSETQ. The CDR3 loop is CASSSGRTFEEKLFF. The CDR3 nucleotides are TGCGCCAGCAGCTCCGGACGGACCTTTGAAGAAAAACTGTTTTTT.

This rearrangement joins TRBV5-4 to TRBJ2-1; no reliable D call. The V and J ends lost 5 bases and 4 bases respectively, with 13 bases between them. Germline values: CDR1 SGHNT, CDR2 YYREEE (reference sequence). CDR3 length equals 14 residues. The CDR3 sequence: CASSSILTYNEQFF. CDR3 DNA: TGTGCCAGCAGTTCTATATTGACGTACAATGAGCAGTTCTTC.

The CDR3, as DNA: TGTGCCAGCAGTGTCCCTAGGGGGATGGGTGAAAAACTGTTTTTT. Its protein product is CASSVPRGMGEKLFF. This chain links TRBV25-1 with TRBJ1-4, with a tentative D call TRBD1 (6 bases). V gave up 4 bases and J gave up 7 bases, with 16 bases separating them. The CDR3 spans 15 residues. The germline gives CDR1 MGHDK, CDR2 SYGVNS.

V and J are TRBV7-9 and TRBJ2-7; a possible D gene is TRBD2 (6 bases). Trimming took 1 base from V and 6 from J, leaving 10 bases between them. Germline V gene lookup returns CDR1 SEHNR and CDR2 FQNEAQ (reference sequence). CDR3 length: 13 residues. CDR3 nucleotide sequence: TGTGCCAGCAGCTTAGATGGGGAGGCCGAGCAGTACGTC. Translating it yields CASSLDGEAEQYV.

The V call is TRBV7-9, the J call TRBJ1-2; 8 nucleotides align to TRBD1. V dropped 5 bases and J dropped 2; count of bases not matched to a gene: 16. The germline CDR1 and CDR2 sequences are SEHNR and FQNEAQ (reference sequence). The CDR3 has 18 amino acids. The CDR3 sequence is CASSNVRTGRGLNYGYTF. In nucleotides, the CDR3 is TGTGCCAGCAGCAATGTCAGGACAGGGAGGGGACTCAACTATGGCTACACCTTC.

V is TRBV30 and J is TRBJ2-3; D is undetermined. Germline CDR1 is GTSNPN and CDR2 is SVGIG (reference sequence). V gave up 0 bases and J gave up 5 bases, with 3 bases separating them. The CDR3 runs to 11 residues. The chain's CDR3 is CAWSVGDTQYF. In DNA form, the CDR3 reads TGTGCCTGGAGTGTAGGAGATACGCAGTATTTT. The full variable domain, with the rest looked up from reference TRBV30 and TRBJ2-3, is SQTIHQWPATLVQPVGSPLSLECTVEGTSNPNLYWYRQAAGRGLQLLFYSVGIGQISSEVPQNLSASRPQDRQFILSSKKLLLSDSGFYLCAWSVGDTQYFGPGTRLTVL.

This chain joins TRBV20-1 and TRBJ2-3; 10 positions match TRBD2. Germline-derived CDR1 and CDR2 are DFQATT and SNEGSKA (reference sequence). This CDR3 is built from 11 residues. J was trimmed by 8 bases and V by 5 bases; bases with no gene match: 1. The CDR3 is CSARLAGTQYF. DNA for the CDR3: TGCAGTGCTCGACTAGCGGGTACGCAGTATTTT.

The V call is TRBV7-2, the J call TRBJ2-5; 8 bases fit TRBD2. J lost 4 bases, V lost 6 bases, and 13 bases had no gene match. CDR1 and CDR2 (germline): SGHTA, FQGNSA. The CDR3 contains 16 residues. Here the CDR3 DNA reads TGTGCCAGCAGTTTACTCGGGCTAGCGGGTGGAGAGACCCAGTACTTC. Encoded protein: CASSLLGLAGGETQYF.

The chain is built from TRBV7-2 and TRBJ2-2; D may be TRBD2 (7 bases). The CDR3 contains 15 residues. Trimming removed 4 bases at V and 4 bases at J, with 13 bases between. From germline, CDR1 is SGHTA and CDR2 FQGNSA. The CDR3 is CASSWAGAGTGELFF. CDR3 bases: TGTGCCAGCAGCTGGGCGGGGGCTGGCACCGGGGAGCTGTTTTTT.

CDR3 amino acids: CASSLASSNQPQHF. The CDR3 DNA sequence: TGTGCCAGCAGCTTAGCGTCTAGCAATCAGCCCCAGCATTTT. The chain couples TRBV7-9 to TRBJ1-5; no firm D call. V lost 0 bases and J lost 0, with 3 bases in between. Germline CDR1 reads SEHNR; CDR2 reads FQNEAQ (reference sequence). This CDR3 has 14 amino acids.

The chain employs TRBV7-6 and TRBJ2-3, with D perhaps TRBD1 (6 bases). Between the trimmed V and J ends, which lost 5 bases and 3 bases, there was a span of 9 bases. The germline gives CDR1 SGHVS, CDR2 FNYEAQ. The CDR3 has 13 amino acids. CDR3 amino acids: CASSRGQTDTQYF. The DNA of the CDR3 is TGTGCCAGCAGCCGCGGACAGACAGATACGCAGTATTTT.

This CDR3 is CASSPTGDTQYF. DNA for the CDR3: TGTGCCAGCAGCCCGACAGGAGATACGCAGTATTTT. This chain uses TRBV2 with TRBJ2-3; perhaps TRBD1 as D (6 bases). Trimming took 6 bases from V and 5 from J, leaving 9 bases between them. The CDR3 is made up of 12 amino acids. Germline assignment: CDR1 SNHLY and CDR2 FYNNEI. Complete variable domain (other parts from reference TRBV2 and TRBJ2-3): EPEVTQTPSHQVTQMGQEVILRCVPISNHLYFYWYRQILGQKVEFLVSFYNNEISEKSEIFDDQFSVERPDGSNFTLKIRSTKLEDSAMYFCASSPTGDTQYFGPGTRLTVL.

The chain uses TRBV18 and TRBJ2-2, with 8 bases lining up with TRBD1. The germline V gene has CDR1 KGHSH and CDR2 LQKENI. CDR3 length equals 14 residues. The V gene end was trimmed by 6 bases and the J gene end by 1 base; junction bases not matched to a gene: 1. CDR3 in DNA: TGTGCCAGCTCCGGGACAGGGAACACCGGGGAGCTGTTTTTT. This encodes CASSGTGNTGELFF.

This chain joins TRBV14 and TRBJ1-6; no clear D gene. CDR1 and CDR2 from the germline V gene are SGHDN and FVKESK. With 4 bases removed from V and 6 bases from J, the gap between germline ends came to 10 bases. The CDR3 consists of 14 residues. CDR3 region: CASSPVARNSPLHF. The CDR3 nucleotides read TGTGCCAGCAGCCCAGTAGCCCGTAATTCACCCCTCCACTTT.

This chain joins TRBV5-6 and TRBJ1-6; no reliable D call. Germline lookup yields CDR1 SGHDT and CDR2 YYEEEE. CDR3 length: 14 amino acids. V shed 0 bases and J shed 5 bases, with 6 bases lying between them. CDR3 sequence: CASSLAGNNSPLHF. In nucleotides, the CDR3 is TGTGCCAGCAGCTTGGCCGGGAATAATTCACCCCTCCACTTT.

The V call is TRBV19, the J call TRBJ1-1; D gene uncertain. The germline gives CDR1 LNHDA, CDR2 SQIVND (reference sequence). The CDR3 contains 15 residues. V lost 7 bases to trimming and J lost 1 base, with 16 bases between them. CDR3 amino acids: CASTPSSGWNTEAFF. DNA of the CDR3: TGTGCCAGTACCCCTTCTTCGGGGTGGAACACTGAAGCTTTCTTT.